This record covers a single T cell receptor (beta chain). Antigen: not known. These data originate in a study of molecular identifiers for immune sequencing clone quantification. Study results and caveats: Same-barcode identical TCR molecules could make highly expanded clones look smaller than they are.

From roughly 20,000 to 1,000,000 sorted cells, naive CD8 libraries were generated with 10%, 30% or 50% RNA. Naive CD8 T cells were FACS-sorted by CD8+CD4-CCR7+CD45RA+ markers. Listed TCR primers and previously described methods were used for bulk TCR libraries. TCRdb reprocessed the PCR reads with MiXCR, giving one entry per CDR3 protein. The data hold approximately 90,000 distinct CDR3 sequences, with roughly a fifth observed a single time. Germline values: CDR1 MDHEN, CDR2 SYDVKM. The CDR3 loop spans 14 amino acids. Germline trimming cut 6 bases from V and 4 bases from J; bases unmatched to any gene: 6.

V gene TRBV28 combines with J gene TRBJ2-7, with 10 bases identical to TRBD1. This TCR derives from a human donor in good health. Some libraries in this study had Jurkat cell RNA spiked in. Specimen: naive CD8+ T cells from blood, with Jurkat cell RNA spiked in. As to subset: FACS-sorted CD8+CD4-CCR7+CD45RA+ naive T cells. CDR3 nucleotides: TGTGCCAGCAGCTTAAGACAGGGGGCTTACGAGCAGTACTTC. This encodes CASSLRQGAYEQYF.